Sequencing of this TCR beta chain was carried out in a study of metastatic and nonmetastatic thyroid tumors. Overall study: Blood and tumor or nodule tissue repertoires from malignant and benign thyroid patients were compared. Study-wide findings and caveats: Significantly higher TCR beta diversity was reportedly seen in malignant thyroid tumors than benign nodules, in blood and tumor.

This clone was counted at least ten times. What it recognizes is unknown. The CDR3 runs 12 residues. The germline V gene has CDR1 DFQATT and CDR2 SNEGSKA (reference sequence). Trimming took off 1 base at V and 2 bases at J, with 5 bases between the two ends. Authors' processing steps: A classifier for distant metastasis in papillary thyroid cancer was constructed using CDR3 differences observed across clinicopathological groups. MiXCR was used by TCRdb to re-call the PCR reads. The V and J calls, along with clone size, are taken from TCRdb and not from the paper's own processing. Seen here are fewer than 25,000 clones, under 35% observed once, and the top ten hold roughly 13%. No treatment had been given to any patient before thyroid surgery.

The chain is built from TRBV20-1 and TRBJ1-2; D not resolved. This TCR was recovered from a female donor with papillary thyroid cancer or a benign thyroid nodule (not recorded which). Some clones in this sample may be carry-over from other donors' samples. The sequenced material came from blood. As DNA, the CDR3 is TGCAGTGCTAGAGGAGGGAACTATGGCTACACCTTC. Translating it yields CSARGGNYGYTF.